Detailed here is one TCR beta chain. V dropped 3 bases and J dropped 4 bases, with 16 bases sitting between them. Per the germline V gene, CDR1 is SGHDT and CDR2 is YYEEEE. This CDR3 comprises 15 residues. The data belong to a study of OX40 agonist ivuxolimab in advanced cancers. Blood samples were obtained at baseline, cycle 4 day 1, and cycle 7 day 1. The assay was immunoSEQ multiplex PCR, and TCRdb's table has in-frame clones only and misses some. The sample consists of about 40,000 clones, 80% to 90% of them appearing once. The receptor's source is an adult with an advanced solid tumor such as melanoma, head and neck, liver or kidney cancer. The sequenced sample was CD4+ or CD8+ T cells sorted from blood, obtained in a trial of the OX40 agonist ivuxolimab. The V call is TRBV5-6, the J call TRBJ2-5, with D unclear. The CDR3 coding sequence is TGTGCCAGCAGCTGGGAAAGCTTCGGATTAGAGACCCAGTACTTC. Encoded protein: CASSWESFGLETQYF.